Listed below are T cell receptor beta chains from one sample, sequenced in a study of blood T cell repertoires in COVID-19. The repertoire was sequenced with immunoSEQ multiplex PCR; TCRdb's copy has only in-frame clones and lacks some. Among 95,000 to 150,000 clones, almost 70% were seen once, and the ten largest hold roughly 2%. Specimen: peripheral blood. The receptors here all came from a woman in her seventies with acute or convalescent COVID-19. CDR3s leave out the opening cysteine and the closing phenylalanine or tryptophan.

v_gene	j_gene	CDR3aa
TRBV7-9	TRBJ1-1	ASSFRQGVTEAF
TRBV7-2	TRBJ2-7	ASSLGVVGQGEQY
TRBV12-3/TRBV12-4	TRBJ2-3	ASRASGTDTQY
TRBV18	TRBJ1-1	ASSPTSATGPTEAF
TRBV6-5	TRBJ1-1	ASRNGNTEAF
TRBV11-2	TRBJ2-7	ASSLVASGGLWNEQY
TRBV5-8	TRBJ1-1	ASSSGQIQGRTEAF
TRBV6-6	TRBJ2-3	ASSPRLPAGNTDTQY
TRBV11-2	TRBJ1-1	ASSLVLGAEAF
TRBV11-2	TRBJ2-7	ASSLGLAELYEQY
TRBV15	TRBJ1-6	ATSRGGSGSPLH
TRBV6-5	TRBJ1-5	ASSTTGMPNQPQH
TRBV7-2	TRBJ2-3	ASSLGGTSTDTQY
TRBV15	TRBJ2-2	ATSRTGTRNPGELF
TRBV9	TRBJ1-2	ASSSTGGGYT
TRBV4-2	TRBJ1-6	ASSQVQGIASPLH